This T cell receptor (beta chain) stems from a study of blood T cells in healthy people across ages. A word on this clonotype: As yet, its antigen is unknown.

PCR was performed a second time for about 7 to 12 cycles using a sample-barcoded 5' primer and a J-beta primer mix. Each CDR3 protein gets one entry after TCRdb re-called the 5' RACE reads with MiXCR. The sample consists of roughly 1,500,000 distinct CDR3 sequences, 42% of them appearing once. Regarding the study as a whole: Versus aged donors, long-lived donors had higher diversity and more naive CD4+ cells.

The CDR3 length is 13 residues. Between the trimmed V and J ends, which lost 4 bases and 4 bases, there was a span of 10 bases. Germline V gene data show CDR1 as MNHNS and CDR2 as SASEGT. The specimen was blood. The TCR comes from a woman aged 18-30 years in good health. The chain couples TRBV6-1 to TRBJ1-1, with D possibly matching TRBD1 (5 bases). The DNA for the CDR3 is TGTGCCAGCAGTGCAGGGCATTCCACTGAAGCTTTCTTT. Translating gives CASSAGHSTEAFF.